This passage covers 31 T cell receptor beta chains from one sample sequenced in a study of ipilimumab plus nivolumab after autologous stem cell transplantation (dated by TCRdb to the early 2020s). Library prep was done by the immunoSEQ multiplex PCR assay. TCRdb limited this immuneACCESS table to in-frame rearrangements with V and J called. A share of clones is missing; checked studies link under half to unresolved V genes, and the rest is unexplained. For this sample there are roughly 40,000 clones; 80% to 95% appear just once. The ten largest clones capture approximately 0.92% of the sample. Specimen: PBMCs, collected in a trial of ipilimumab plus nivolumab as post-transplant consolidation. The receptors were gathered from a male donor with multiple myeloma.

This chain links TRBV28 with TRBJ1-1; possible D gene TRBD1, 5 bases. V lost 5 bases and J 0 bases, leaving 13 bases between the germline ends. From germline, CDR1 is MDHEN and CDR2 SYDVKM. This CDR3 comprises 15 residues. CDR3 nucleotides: TGTGCCAGCAGTCCCGCCGGGACTGTGAACACTGAAGCTTTCTTT. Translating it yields CASSPAGTVNTEAFF.

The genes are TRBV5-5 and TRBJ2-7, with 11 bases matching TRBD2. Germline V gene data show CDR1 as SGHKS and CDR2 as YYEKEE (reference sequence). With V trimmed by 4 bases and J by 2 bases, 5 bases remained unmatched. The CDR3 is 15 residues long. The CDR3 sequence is CASSPTSGGTYEQYF. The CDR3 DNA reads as TGTGCCAGCAGCCCAACTAGCGGGGGAACCTACGAGCAGTACTTC.

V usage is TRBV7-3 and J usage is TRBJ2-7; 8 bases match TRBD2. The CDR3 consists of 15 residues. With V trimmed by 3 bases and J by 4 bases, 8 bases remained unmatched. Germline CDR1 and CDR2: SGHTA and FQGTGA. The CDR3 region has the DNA TGTGCCAGCAGCTTTTCAGCGGGAGATTCATACGAGCAGTACTTC. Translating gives CASSFSAGDSYEQYF.

The CDR3 DNA reads TGTGCCAGCAGCCTCCGAGGGATTGGGGAGCAGTACTTC. This gives the protein CASSLRGIGEQYF. The rearrangement joins TRBV4-2 to TRBJ2-7; D possibly corresponds to TRBD2 (5 bases). The CDR3 loop spans 13 amino acids. Trimming removed 4 bases at V and 7 bases at J, with 14 bases between. CDR1 and CDR2 (germline): LGHNA, YNFKEQ.

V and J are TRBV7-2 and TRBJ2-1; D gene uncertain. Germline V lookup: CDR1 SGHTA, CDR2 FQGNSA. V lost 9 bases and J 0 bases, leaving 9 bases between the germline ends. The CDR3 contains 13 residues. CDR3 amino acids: CASRISSYNEQFF. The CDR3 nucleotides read TGTGCCAGTCGGATATCCTCCTACAATGAGCAGTTCTTC.

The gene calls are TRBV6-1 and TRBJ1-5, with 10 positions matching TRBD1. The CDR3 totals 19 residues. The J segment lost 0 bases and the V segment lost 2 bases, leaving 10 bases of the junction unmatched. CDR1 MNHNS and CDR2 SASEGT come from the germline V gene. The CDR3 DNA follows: TGTGCCAGCAGTGAAAGGAACGACAGGGGGCGTTATAGCAATCAGCCCCAGCATTTT. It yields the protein CASSERNDRGRYSNQPQHF.

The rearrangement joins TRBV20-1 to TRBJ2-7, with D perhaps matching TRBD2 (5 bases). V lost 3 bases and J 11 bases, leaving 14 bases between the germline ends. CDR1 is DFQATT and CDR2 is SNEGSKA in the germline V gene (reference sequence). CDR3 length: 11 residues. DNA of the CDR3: TGCAGTGCTAGCCTCGGGGATCGAGAGTACTTC. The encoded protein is CSASLGDREYF.

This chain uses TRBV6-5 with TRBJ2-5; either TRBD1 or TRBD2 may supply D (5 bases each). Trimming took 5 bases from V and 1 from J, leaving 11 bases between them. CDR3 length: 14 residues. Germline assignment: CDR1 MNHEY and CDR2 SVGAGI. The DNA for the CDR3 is TGTGCCAGCAGTATGGGACGGGGCCAAGAGACCCAGTACTTC. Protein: CASSMGRGQETQYF.

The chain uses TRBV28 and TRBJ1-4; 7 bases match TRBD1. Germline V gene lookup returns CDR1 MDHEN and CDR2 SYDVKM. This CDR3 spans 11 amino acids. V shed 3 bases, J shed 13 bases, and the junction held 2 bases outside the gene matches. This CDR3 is CASSLNRGLFF. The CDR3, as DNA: TGTGCCAGCAGTTTGAACAGGGGACTGTTTTTT.

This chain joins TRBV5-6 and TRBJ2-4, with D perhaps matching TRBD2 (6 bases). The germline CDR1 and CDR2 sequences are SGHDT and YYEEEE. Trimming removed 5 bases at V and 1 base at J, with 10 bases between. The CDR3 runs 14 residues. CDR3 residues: CASRLAAAKNIQYF. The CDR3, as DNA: TGTGCCAGCAGATTAGCGGCCGCCAAAAACATTCAGTACTTC.

The DNA for the CDR3 is TGTGCCACTAAGGACAGGGGTCGATCGGGGGGCACTGAAGCTTTCTTT. Translation gives CATKDRGRSGGTEAFF. The rearrangement joins TRBV19 to TRBJ1-1; 9 nucleotides line up with TRBD1. Germline CDR1 and CDR2: LNHDA and SQIVND (reference sequence). The trim removed 10 bases at V and 4 bases at J, leaving 16 bases unmatched. The CDR3 contains 16 residues.

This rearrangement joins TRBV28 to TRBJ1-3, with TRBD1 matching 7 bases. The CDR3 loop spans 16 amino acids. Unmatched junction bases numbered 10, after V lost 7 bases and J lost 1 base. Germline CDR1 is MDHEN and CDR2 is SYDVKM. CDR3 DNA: TGTGCCAGCAATCCTGGACAGGACCCTTCTGGAAACACCATATATTTT. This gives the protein CASNPGQDPSGNTIYF. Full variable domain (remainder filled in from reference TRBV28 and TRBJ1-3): DVKVTQSSRYLVKRTGEKVFLECVQDMDHENMFWYRQDPGLGLRLIYFSYDVKMKEKGDIPEGYSVSREKKERFSLILESASTNQTSMYLCASNPGQDPSGNTIYFGEGSWLTVV.

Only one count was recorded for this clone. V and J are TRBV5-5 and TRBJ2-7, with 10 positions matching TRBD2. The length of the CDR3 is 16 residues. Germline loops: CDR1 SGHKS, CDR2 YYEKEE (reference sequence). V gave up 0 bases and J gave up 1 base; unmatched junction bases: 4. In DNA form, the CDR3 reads TGTGCCAGCAGCTTGGCCTTTAGCGGGGGGTCCTACGAGCAGTACTTC. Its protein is CASSLAFSGGSYEQYF.

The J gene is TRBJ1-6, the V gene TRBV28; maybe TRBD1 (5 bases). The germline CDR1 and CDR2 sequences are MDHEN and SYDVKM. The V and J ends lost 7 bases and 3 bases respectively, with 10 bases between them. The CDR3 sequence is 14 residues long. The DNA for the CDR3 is TGTGCCAGCAACCCCGGGGGCTATAATTCACCCCTCCACTTT. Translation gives CASNPGGYNSPLHF.

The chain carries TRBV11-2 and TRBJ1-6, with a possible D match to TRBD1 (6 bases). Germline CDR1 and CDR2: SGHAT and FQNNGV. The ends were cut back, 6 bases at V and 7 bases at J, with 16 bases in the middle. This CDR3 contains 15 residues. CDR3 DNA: TGTGCCAGCAGTACAGGGTTATTGGAAAATTCACCCCTCCACTTT. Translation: CASSTGLLENSPLHF.

The CDR3 protein is CASSQGAGIGGELFF. The CDR3 nucleotides read TGTGCCAGCAGCCAAGGGGCAGGGATCGGCGGGGAGCTGTTTTTT. The J gene is TRBJ2-2, the V gene TRBV5-6, with D perhaps TRBD1 (5 bases). Germline CDR1 is SGHDT and CDR2 is YYEEEE. CDR3 length: 15 residues. V lost 4 bases to trimming and J lost 7 bases, with 17 bases between them.

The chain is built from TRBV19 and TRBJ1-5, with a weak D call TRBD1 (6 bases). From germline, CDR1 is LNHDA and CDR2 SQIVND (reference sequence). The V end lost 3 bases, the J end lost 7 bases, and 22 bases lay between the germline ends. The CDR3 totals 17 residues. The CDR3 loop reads CASSIVEGVGGWQPQHF. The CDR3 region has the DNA TGTGCCAGTAGTATCGTGGAGGGGGTAGGCGGTTGGCAGCCCCAGCATTTT.

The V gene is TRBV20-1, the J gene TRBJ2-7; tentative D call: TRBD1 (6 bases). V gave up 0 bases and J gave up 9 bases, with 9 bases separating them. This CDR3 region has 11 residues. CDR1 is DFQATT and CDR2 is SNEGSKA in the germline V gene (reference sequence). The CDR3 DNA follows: TGCAGTGCTAGAGAGGGGGCCGGGCAGTACTTC. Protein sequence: CSAREGAGQYF.

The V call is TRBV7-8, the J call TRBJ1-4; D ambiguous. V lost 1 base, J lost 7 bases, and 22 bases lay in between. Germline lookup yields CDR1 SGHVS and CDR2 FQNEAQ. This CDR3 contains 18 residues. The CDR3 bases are TGTGCCAGCAGCTTAGAAGGCGGGAGTGGGAAGTTGGCTGAAAAACTGTTTTTT. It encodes CASSLEGGSGKLAEKLFF.

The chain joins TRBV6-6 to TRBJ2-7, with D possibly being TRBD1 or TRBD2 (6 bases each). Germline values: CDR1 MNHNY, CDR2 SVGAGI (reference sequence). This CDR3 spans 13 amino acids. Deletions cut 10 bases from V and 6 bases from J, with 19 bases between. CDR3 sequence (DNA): TGTGCCATGCAACAGGGACTGGGAACCGAGCAGTACTTC. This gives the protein CAMQQGLGTEQYF.

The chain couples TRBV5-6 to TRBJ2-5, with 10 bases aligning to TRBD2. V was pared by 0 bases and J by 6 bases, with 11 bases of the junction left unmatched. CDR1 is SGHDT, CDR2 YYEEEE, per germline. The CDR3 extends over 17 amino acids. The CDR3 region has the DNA TGTGCCAGCAGCTTGGCTAGCGGGGGCCCCGGCGGAAAGACCCAGTACTTC. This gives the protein CASSLASGGPGGKTQYF.

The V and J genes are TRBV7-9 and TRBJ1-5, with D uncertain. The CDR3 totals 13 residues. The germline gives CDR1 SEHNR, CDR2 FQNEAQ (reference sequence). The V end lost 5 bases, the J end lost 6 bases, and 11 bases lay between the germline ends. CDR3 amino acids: CASSHGFTQPQHF. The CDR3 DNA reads TGTGCCAGCAGCCACGGTTTTACTCAGCCCCAGCATTTT.

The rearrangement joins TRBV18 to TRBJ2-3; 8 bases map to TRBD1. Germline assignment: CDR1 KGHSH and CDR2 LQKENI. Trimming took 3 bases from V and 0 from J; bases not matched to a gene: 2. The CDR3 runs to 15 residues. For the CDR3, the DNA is TGTGCCAGCTCACCCCAGGGGGCGAGCACAGATACGCAGTATTTT. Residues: CASSPQGASTDTQYF.

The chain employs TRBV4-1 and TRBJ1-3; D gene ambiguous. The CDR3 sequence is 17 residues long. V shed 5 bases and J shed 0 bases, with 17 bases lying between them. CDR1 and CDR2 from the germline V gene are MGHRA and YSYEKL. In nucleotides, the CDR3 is TGCGCCAGCAGCGTAAGCCCACAACAGCACTCTGGAAACACCATATATTTT. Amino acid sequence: CASSVSPQQHSGNTIYF.

The DNA for the CDR3 is TGTGCCAGCAGTTTGCTAGTGCAGCCCCAGCATTTT. Residues: CASSLLVQPQHF. This sequence joins TRBV28 and TRBJ1-5; D call uncertain. Germline V lookup: CDR1 MDHEN, CDR2 SYDVKM. V dropped 3 bases and J dropped 7 bases, with 7 bases sitting between them. The CDR3 is 12 amino acids.

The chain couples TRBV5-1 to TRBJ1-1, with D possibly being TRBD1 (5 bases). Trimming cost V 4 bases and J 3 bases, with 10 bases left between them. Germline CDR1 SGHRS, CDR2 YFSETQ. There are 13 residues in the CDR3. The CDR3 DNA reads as TGCGCCAGCAGCCAGACGGGGCACACTGAAGCTTTCTTT. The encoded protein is CASSQTGHTEAFF.

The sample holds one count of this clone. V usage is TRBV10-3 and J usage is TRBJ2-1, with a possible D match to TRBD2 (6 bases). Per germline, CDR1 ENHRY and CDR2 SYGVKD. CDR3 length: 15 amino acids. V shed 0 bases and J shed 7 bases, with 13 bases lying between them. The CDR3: CAISESAGFRNEQFF. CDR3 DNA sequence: TGTGCCATCAGTGAGTCTGCGGGATTCAGGAATGAGCAGTTCTTC.

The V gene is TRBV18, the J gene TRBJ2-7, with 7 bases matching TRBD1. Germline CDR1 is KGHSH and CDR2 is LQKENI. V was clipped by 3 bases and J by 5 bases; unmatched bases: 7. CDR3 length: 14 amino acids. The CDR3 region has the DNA TGTGCCAGCTCACCGAAAGGGGGCGTCGACGAGCAGTACTTC. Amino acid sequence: CASSPKGGVDEQYF.

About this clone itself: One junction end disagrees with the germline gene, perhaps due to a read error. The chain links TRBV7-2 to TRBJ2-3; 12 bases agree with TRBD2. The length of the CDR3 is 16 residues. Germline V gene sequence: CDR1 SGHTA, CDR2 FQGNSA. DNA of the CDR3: TGTGCCAGCAGCGTAGCTAGCGGGGGGGTTCAAGATACGCAGTATTTT. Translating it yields CASSVASGGVQDTQYF.

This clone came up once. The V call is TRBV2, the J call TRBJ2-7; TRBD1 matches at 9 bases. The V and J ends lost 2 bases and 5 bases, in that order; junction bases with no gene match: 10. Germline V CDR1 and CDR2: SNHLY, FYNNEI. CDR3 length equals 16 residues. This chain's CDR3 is CASSEFLWGQGDEQYF. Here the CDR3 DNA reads TGTGCCAGCAGTGAATTTCTGTGGGGACAGGGCGACGAGCAGTACTTC.

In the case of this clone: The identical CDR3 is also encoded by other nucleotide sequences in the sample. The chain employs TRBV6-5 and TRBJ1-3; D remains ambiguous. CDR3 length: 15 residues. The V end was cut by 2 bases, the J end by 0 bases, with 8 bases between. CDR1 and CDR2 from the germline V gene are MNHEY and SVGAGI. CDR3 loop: CASSYGPASGNTIYF. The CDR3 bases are TGTGCCAGCAGTTACGGCCCAGCCTCTGGAAACACCATATATTTT.